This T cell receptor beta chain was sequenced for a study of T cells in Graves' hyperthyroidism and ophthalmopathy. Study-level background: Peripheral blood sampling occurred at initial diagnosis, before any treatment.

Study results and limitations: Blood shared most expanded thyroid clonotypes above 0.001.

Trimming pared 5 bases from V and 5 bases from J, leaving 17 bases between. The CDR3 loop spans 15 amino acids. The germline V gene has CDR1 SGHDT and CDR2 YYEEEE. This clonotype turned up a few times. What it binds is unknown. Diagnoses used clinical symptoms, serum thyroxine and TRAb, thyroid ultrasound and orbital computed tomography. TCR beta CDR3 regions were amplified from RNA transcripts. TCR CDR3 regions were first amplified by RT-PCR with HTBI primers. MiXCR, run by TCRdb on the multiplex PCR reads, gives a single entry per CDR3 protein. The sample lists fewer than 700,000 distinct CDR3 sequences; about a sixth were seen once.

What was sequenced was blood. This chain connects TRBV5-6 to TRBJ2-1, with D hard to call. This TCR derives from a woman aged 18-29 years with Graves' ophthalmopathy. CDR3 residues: CASRVWGGSHNEQFF. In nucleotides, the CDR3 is TGTGCCAGCAGGGTTTGGGGTGGTAGTCACAATGAGCAGTTCTTC.